The subject of this entry is one TCR beta chain. Its antigen is currently not known. Per-base qualities were not stored, and no clone one base away is much larger. TCRbeta CDR3 regions were amplified from genomic DNA using the immunoSEQ Assay, a bias-controlled multiplex PCR. Regarding the original processing steps: Within the assay, amplification of reference gene primers was used to estimate how many nucleated cells each sample contained. To quantify the absolute abundance of each unique TCRbeta CDR3 rearrangement, sequence reads were collapsed and filtered. For each sample, productive Simpson clonality was calculated as the square root of Simpson's diversity index across productive rearrangements. TCRdb took over this immuneACCESS table, retaining in-frame rearrangements with V and J assigned. Such tables are incomplete; in checked studies, under half of the missing clones stem from an unresolved V gene, and the remainder is unexplained. D and trimming come from the DNA, and the V and J calls and clone size come from that table. In this sample the table shows about 260,000 clones, 70% to 90% of which occur a single time. The ten largest clones capture around 5.1% of the sample.

The germline V gene encodes CDR1 MNHEY and CDR2 SVGAGI. V loses 6 bases, J loses 8 bases, and the germline ends lie 16 bases apart. Its CDR3 holds 13 amino acids, cysteine through phenylalanine. Kept here is only the CDR3 DNA, which spans 39 bases and is read in frame from base 1. At one collaborating source in Seattle, patients were enrolled during active infection and were followed longitudinally through the course of disease. Collaborating institutions collected whole blood in K2EDTA tubes following their own protocols. For TCRbeta analysis, collaborator samples were shipped as frozen whole blood, as isolated PBMCs, or as DNA extracted from either sample type. The source of the sample is a study of blood T cell repertoires in COVID-19 (dated by TCRdb to about 2020). Regarding the research as a whole: Samples covering the acute and convalescent phases of COVID-19 were provided by collaborators in the United States, Italy and Spain. HLA class I and class II types, where available, came from metadata supplied by the sample provider rather than from assay-based typing. The samples were drawn from the first 160 participants of the ongoing ImmuneRACE study and from over 950 subjects provided by 6 global collaborators. The repertoires were made available in a free public database intended to serve as a resource for research on the immune response to SARS-CoV-2. The dataset comprised deeply sampled blood TCRbeta repertoires from subjects exposed to, actively infected with, or recovered from COVID-19. The material from the prospective study consisted of cDNA or gDNA derived from T cells, B-cell-depleted T cells, or PBMCs. Sample metadata almost always included a de-identified subject ID, COVID-19 status, age in years and sex. The study at large found these results: The amount of clinical and demographic metadata varied by source and participant and was provided uncurated.

Input material: peripheral blood. The chain is made from TRBV6-5 and TRBJ1-2; TRBD1 is perhaps the D gene, given 5 matching bases. The TCR comes from a woman aged 60-75 years with COVID-19, enrolled during active disease. The CDR3 here reads CASRSTRVGGYTF. The nucleotide sequence is TGTGCCAGCAGATCGACCAGGGTGGGGGGCTACACCTTC.